Described below is a single TCR beta chain sequence and its context. With 2 bases removed from V and 4 bases from J, the gap between germline ends came to 6 bases. CDR1 and CDR2 from the germline V gene are LGHDT and YNNKEL (reference sequence). The CDR3 loop spans 14 amino acids. The data originate from a study of blood T cell repertoires in COVID-19. In the study overall: From T cells, B-cell-depleted T cells, or PBMCs came the material, which was cDNA or gDNA.

Sequenced by immunoSEQ multiplex PCR; TCRdb stores in-frame clones only, minus some. The data show about 100,000 clones, 70% to 90% seen once. The receptor comes from a human donor in a cohort sampled during active COVID-19. The genes are TRBV3-1 (or the pseudogene TRBV3-2) and TRBJ1-6, with D unclear. The sequenced material came from peripheral blood. For the CDR3, the DNA is TGTGCCAGCAGCCAAAACATATATAATTCACCCCTCCACTTT. Translation: CASSQNIYNSPLHF.